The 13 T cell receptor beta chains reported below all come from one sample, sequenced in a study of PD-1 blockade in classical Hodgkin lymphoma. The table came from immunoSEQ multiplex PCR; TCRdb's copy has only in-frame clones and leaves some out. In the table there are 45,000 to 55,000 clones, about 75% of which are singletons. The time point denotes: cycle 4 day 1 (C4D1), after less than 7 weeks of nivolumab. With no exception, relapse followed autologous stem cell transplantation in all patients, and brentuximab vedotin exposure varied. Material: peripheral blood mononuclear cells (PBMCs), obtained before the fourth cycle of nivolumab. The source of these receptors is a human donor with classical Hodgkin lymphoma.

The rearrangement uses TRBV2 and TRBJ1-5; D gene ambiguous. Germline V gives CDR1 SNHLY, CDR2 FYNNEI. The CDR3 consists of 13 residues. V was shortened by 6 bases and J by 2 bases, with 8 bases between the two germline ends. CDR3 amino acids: CASRDVGNQPQHF. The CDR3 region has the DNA TGTGCCAGCAGAGATGTCGGCAATCAGCCCCAGCATTTT.

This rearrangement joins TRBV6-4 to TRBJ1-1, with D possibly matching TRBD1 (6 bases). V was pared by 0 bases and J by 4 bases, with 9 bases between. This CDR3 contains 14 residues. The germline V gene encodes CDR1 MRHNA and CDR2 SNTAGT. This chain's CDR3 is CASSDSKGVTEAFF. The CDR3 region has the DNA TGTGCCAGCAGTGACTCGAAGGGGGTCACTGAAGCTTTCTTT.

CDR3 loop: CASSLEAGEETQYF. The CDR3 region has the DNA TGCGCCAGCAGCTTGGAGGCCGGGGAGGAGACCCAGTACTTC. The chain has TRBV5-1 and TRBJ2-5, with D possibly matching TRBD2 (5 bases). Germline V gene lookup returns CDR1 SGHRS and CDR2 YFSETQ. This CDR3 is built from 14 residues. V lost 0 bases and J 5 bases, leaving 11 bases between the germline ends.

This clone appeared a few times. In nucleotides, the CDR3 is TGTGCCACTAGAGCGGGGAGCTCCTACGAGCAGTACTTC. Amino acids: CATRAGSSYEQYF. This chain uses TRBV10-3 with TRBJ2-7, with TRBD2 identical over 7 bases. The J segment lost 0 bases and the V segment lost 10 bases, leaving 6 bases of the junction unmatched. The CDR3 covers 13 residues. Germline CDR1 ENHRY, CDR2 SYGVKD.

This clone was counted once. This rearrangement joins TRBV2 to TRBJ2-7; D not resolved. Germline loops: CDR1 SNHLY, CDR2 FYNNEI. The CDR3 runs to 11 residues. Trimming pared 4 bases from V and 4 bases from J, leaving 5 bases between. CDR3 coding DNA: TGTGCCAGCAGTGCAGCGTACGAGCAGTACTTC. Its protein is CASSAAYEQYF.

The CDR3 DNA sequence: TGTGCCAGCAGCAAAAAGCAGGGGGACGGGGAGCTGTTTTTT. Its translation: CASSKKQGDGELFF. V is TRBV21-1 and J is TRBJ2-2; the D call TRBD1 from the table was never checked on the DNA. TRBV21-1 is shown as a pseudogene. The CDR3 sequence is 14 residues long.

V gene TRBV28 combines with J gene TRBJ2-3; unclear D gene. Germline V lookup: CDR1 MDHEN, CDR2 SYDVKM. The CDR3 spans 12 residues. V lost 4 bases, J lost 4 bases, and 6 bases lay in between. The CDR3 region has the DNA TGTGCCAGCAGTTCCAACGCAGATACGCAGTATTTT. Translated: CASSSNADTQYF. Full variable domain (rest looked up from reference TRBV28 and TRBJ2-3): DVKVTQSSRYLVKRTGEKVFLECVQDMDHENMFWYRQDPGLGLRLIYFSYDVKMKEKGDIPEGYSVSREKKERFSLILESASTNQTSMYLCASSSNADTQYFGPGTRLTVL.

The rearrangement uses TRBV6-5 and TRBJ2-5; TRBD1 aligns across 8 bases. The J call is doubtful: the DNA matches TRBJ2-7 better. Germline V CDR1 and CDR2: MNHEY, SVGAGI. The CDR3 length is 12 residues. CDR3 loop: CASSTTGVEQYF. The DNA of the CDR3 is TGTGCCAGCAGTACGACAGGGGTCGAGCAGTACTTC.

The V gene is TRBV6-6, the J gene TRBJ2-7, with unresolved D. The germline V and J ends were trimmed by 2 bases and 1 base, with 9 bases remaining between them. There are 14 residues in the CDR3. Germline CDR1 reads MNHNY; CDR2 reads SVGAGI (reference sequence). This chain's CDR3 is CASSYLFGSYEQYF. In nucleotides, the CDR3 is TGTGCCAGCAGTTACCTTTTCGGGTCCTACGAGCAGTACTTC.

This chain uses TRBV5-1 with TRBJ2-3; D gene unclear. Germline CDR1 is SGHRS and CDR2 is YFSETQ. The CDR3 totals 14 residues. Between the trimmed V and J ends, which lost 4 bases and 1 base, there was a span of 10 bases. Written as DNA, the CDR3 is TGCGCCAGCAGCCAAAACAAGGGCACAGATACGCAGTATTTT. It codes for CASSQNKGTDTQYF.

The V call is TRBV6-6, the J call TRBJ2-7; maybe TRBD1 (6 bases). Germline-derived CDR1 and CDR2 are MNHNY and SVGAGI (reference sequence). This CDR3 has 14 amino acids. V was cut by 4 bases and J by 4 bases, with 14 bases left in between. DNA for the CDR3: TGTGCCAGCAGTTTGGGATCAGGGGAATACGAGCAGTACTTC. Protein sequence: CASSLGSGEYEQYF.

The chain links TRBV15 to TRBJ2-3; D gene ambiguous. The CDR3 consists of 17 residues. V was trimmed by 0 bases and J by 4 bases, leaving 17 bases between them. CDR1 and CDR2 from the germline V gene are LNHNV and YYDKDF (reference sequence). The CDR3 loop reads CATSREMRGTRADTQYF. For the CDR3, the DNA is TGTGCCACCAGCAGAGAAATGCGAGGAACACGGGCAGATACGCAGTATTTT.

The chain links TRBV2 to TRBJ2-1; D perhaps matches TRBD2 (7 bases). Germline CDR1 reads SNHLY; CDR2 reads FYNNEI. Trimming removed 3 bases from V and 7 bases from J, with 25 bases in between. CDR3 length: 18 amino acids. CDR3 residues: CASSEAGTGRGLLNEQFF. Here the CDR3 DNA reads TGTGCCAGCAGTGAGGCTGGTACGGGCAGGGGACTACTAAATGAGCAGTTCTTC.